This T cell receptor (beta chain) is from a study of Ad26.COV2.S vaccination and SARS-CoV-2 variants (dated by TCRdb to the early 2020s). Study-level background: Donors in the vaccine arm were drawn from COV1001, a phase I-IIa trial of Ad26.COV2.S in healthy adults that was multicentre, randomized, double-blind and placebo-controlled. Ad26.COV2.S was administered intramuscularly at a dose of 5x10^10 or 1x10^11 viral particles, either as one shot or as two shots given 56 days apart. TCRbeta repertoire sequencing was used to assess the specificity and breadth of SARS-CoV-2-reactive T cell receptors after Ad26.COV2.S vaccination. The TCR-sequenced set comprised about 32 samples: approximately 20 Ad26.COV2.S vaccine recipients, 5 placebo recipients and 8 SARS-CoV-2 convalescent individuals. Trial participants were randomized into five groups of five: low-dose or high-dose Ad26.COV2.S given once or twice, or placebo on both occasions. Investigators remained blinded to trial group allocation during experiments and outcome assessment. What the research found in general, with its limitations: The authors noted that the TCR breadth and depth analyses may have underestimated total T cell responses. Higher spike-specific TCR breadth was observed in Ad26.COV2.S recipients than in placebo recipients (P = 0.0014). The study was not powered for comparison of responses between vaccine doses or regimens. Vaccine and placebo recipients had similar non-spike TCR breadth, a finding consistent with the vaccine containing only spike. Substantial breadth of spike-specific CD8+ and CD4+ T cell responses was reported after vaccination.

The germline V gene supplies CDR1 KGHDR and CDR2 SFDVKD. The CDR3 contains 16 residues, cysteine and phenylalanine counted. Of the read, only the CDR3 DNA is kept; its 48 bases are in frame from base 1. V is cut by 4 bases and J by 0 bases, and the space between the germline ends is 9 bases. The immunoSEQ Assay was the method used to sequence TCRbeta CDR3 regions. After extraction, genomic DNA underwent amplification by bias-controlled multiplex PCR, followed by high-throughput sequencing. On the authors' methods: Collapsing and filtering of sequences were performed to quantify the absolute abundance of each unique TCRbeta CDR3 region. T cell fraction was estimated by normalizing TCRbeta template counts to usable DNA, which was measured by amplifying reference genes present in all nucleated cells. Repertoire TCRs were annotated as SARS-CoV-2-specific when V gene, CDR3 amino acid sequence and J gene were exactly matched to a known reactive TCR set. The reference SARS-CoV-2 TCR set was derived from MIRA and filtered for enrichment in COVID-19-positive ImmuneCODE repertoires, a step that removed public or cross-reactive TCRs. Based on the MIRA antigens, annotated TCRs were further analysed at the level of specific ORF or position within ORF. Breadth was defined as annotated unique rearrangements over total unique productive rearrangements; depth was the summed frequency of those rearrangements. Two-sided Wilcoxon rank-sum tests were applied when comparing TCR breadth between groups. Here the immuneACCESS table is served through TCRdb, limited to in-frame sequences with V and J called. Missing clones are a known gap in these copies; in checked studies unresolved V genes cover under half, and the rest lacks a known reason. V, J and clone size are taken as reported in that table, and D and trimming were inferred from the DNA itself. Across this sample there are around 300,000 clones, with about 89% seen only once. The top ten hold 5% of the sample.

Worth noting for this clone: The antigen this receptor binds is unknown. Qualities for individual bases were not recorded, and no much larger clone is one base off.

This sample's treatment or condition label indicates: about 20 received Ad26.COV2.S at low or high dose, single or two shots; about 5 received placebo; per-sample allocation not given. Repertoires of vaccine and placebo recipients were sequenced from samples taken on day 63 after the first injection. In Cohort 1b, roughly 26 adults aged 18-55 years were enrolled at a single site in Boston, USA, between 29 July and 7 August 2020. Ad26.COV2.S was a replication-incompetent adenovirus type 26 vector expressing a prefusion-stabilized SARS-CoV-2 spike protein from the original Wuhan strain. The source is a person between 18 and 59 years old who received the Ad26.COV2.S COVID-19 vaccine or a placebo. The sequencing here drew on peripheral blood, taken in a trial of Ad26.COV2.S vaccine versus placebo. The chain uses TRBV24-1 and TRBJ2-6; no D segment can be confidently identified. The bases read TGTGCCACCAGTGAGATCACAAGCTCTGGGGCCAACGTCCTGACTTTC. Translated, this is CATSEITSSGANVLTF.